The T cell receptor beta chain described here comes from a study of cytomegalovirus exposure and HLA in healthy donors. General observations from the study: Over 150 TCR beta chains were listed as cytomegalovirus-associated.

A remark on this clone: Its target is not known.

The CDR3 has 17 amino acids. The ends lost 5 bases at V and 0 bases at J; junction bases unmatched: 7. In germline, CDR1 is SGHRS, CDR2 YFSETQ. The PCR ran on 60 Vbeta and 13 Jbeta primers. Sequencing used immunoSEQ multiplex PCR; TCRdb keeps in-frame clones, though not all of them. The sample shows around 150,000 clones, 73% of them seen only once. The chain recombines TRBV5-1 with TRBJ2-6; TRBD1 matches at 8 bases. Sequencing was performed on PBMCs. The sequence was obtained from a human donor in good health. This CDR3 is CASSVDRDSSGANVLTF. DNA for the CDR3: TGCGCCAGCAGTGTGGACAGGGATTCCTCTGGGGCCAACGTCCTGACTTTC.